By its share, the clone carrying this TCR beta chain is medium-sized. The germline gives CDR1 MNHEY, CDR2 SVGEGT. V was trimmed by 7 bases and J by 0 bases, leaving 12 bases between them. CDR3 length equals 14 residues. These data originate in a study of metastatic and nonmetastatic thyroid tumors. With MiXCR, TCRdb reprocessed the PCR reads. This table holds tens of thousands of clones, less than 25% found once. Ahead of thyroid surgery, no patient had received treatment of any kind. The sequencing input was blood. The source of this sequence is a female donor with papillary thyroid cancer or a benign thyroid nodule (not recorded which). Some clones in this sample may be carry-over from other donors' samples. V is TRBV6-2 or TRBV6-3 and J is TRBJ1-1; D gene uncertain. CDR3 region: CASTIDNMNTEAFF. The CDR3 nucleotides read TGTGCCAGCACAATAGACAACATGAACACTGAAGCTTTCTTT.